This T cell receptor beta chain was sequenced during a study of cytomegalovirus exposure and HLA in healthy donors. Across the whole study: A subsequent analysis stated that the 90 to 150 validation repertoires were run on the same platform as the 650 to 850 first-cohort repertoires. Study results and caveats: While the bulk of TCR sequences proved rare, some public TCRs turned up in many donors. Researchers reported that a few CMV-associated chains were confirmed in vitro as CMV antigen-specific.

Profiling relied on immunoSEQ multiplex PCR, and the TCRdb table lists in-frame clones only, not all of them. This table has under 140,000 clones, about 92% appearing once. Trimming removed 4 bases from V and 6 bases from J, with 12 bases in between. Germline CDR1 KGHSH, CDR2 LQKENI. CDR3 length: 13 residues. The validation cohort, a group of around 130 subjects, included the donors and was separate from the roughly 600-subject first cohort. A note on this clone: Its antigen is currently unknown.

The specimen was PBMCs. This TCR was recovered from a woman under 30 in good health and CMV-seronegative. The chain combines TRBV18 with TRBJ1-1; the D gene is possibly TRBD1 (5 bases). CDR3 sequence: CASSLRAVSEAFF. CDR3 sequence (DNA): TGTGCCAGCTCACTCAGGGCCGTATCTGAAGCTTTCTTT.